This T cell receptor beta chain was sequenced for a study of radiation and T cells in renal cell carcinoma. V dropped 6 bases and J dropped 6; count of bases not matched to a gene: 9. Germline V gene lookup returns CDR1 LGHNT and CDR2 FRNRAP. CDR3 length equals 14 residues. Some clones are missing from TCRdb's copy, which holds only in-frame ones; the method was immunoSEQ multiplex PCR. The sample contains about 160,000 clones, about 85% of which appear only once. This clone was counted only a few times. Sample time point: baseline pretreatment blood. This sample's treatment: 15 Gy SBRT to primary tumor, nephrectomy 4 weeks later.

The V and J genes are TRBV12-5 and TRBJ1-2; 8 bases are a match to TRBD1. The clonotype comes from a woman in her sixties or seventies with renal cell carcinoma. Sequenced here: blood, sampled from a patient whose treatment included radiotherapy and nephrectomy. This CDR3 is CASGPDRAPDGYTF. The CDR3 region has the DNA TGTGCTAGTGGGCCGGACAGGGCCCCCGATGGCTACACCTTC.